This record covers a single T cell receptor beta chain. Its antigen is unidentified. The data were taken from a study of a mutant IDH1 vaccine in newly diagnosed glioma. Looking at the study overall: The study started vaccination 4-6 weeks after radiotherapy alone, or with temozolomide cycles. The earlier regimen, radiotherapy, temozolomide, or both, was most often both.

General study points: Pseudoprogression appeared unlinked to shifts in leading peripheral T cell clonotypes.

This sample's time point: week 5, during vaccination. Vaccinated patients received 300 ug of mutant IDH1 20-mer peptide per dose, with topical imiquimod. New WHO grade 3 or 4 IDH1-mutant, ATRX-lost astrocytomas were present in all donors. TCRdb's table, derived via immunoSEQ multiplex PCR, lists solely in-frame clones and lacks some. The sample records roughly 51,000 clones, around 81% being singletons. Germline V gene sequence: CDR1 MGHDK, CDR2 SYGVNS. The CDR3 is 17 residues long. V was pared by 5 bases and J by 7 bases, with 15 bases of the junction left unmatched. The chain combines TRBV25-1 with TRBJ2-1; 9 bases line up with TRBD1. The sequence derives from a man aged 25 to 40 with glioma. The input for sequencing was PBMCs, taken from a glioma patient whose treatment included an IDH1 peptide vaccine. DNA of the CDR3: TGTGCCAGCAGTTCAGCCTCGGGACAGGGCCCACTTAATGAGCAGTTCTTC. It is translated as CASSSASGQGPLNEQFF.